Listed below are T cell receptor beta chains from one sample, sequenced in a study of shared clonotypes between healthy human individuals. Assay: immunoSEQ multiplex PCR; the TCRdb copy retains only in-frame clones and omits some. In the table there are about 2.4 million clones, 90% to 95% of which are singletons. The specimen was naive CD4+ T cells from PBMCs. The receptors here all came from a man younger than 35 in good health. Some clones in this sample may be carry-over from other donors' samples. The CDR3 runs from the conserved cysteine through the conserved F or W. D genes are given only for firm matches. Only part of the rows carry a size: once, few, many, or a class if the clone is expanded.

cdr3_aa: CASRQGLHEKLFF
cdr3_nt: TGTGCCAGCCGACAGGGTTTACATGAAAAACTGTTTTTT
d_call: TRBD1
v_call: TRBV6-1
clone_size: -
j_call: TRBJ1-4

cdr3_aa: CASSLKNYSPLHF
cdr3_nt: TGTGCCAGCAGCCTCAAAAACTATTCACCCCTCCACTTT
d_call: -
v_call: TRBV25-1
clone_size: -
j_call: TRBJ1-6

cdr3_aa: CASSDRFFSGGETQYF
cdr3_nt: TGCGCCAGCAGTGACCGGTTTTTTAGCGGGGGGGAGACCCAGTACTTC
d_call: TRBD2
v_call: TRBV10-2
clone_size: -
j_call: TRBJ2-5

cdr3_aa: CASSETSGSLLETQYF
cdr3_nt: TGTGCCAGCAGTGAGACTAGCGGGAGTCTTTTAGAGACCCAGTACTTC
d_call: TRBD2
v_call: TRBV9
clone_size: -
j_call: TRBJ2-5

cdr3_aa: CASRGLNQPQHF
cdr3_nt: TGTGCCAGCAGGGGACTTAATCAGCCCCAGCATTTT
d_call: -
v_call: TRBV2
clone_size: -
j_call: TRBJ1-5

cdr3_aa: CASSFPGADTQYF
cdr3_nt: TGTGCCAGCAGCTTTCCGGGGGCAGATACGCAGTATTTT
d_call: -
v_call: TRBV14
clone_size: -
j_call: TRBJ2-3

cdr3_aa: CASSLGAGGNYGYTF
cdr3_nt: TGCGCCAGCAGCTTGGGTGCGGGGGGTAACTATGGCTACACCTTC
d_call: -
v_call: TRBV5-1
clone_size: -
j_call: TRBJ1-2

cdr3_aa: CASSRGQGTEAFF
cdr3_nt: TGTGCCAGCAGCAGGGGGCAGGGGACTGAAGCTTTCTTT
d_call: TRBD1
v_call: TRBV6-1
clone_size: -
j_call: TRBJ1-1

cdr3_aa: CASSLSGANVLTF
cdr3_nt: TGTGCCAGCAGCCTTTCCGGGGCCAACGTCCTGACTTTC
d_call: -
v_call: TRBV14
clone_size: -
j_call: TRBJ2-6

cdr3_aa: CSVETGGAEQFF
cdr3_nt: TGCAGCGTTGAAACAGGGGGGGCTGAGCAGTTCTTC
d_call: -
v_call: TRBV29-1
clone_size: -
j_call: TRBJ2-1

cdr3_aa: CSAPDRARGHF
cdr3_nt: TGCAGTGCCCCGGACCGGGCCCGGGGGCATTTT
d_call: -
v_call: TRBV20-1
clone_size: once
j_call: TRBJ2-3

cdr3_aa: CASSLVVGLLYGELFF
cdr3_nt: TGTGCCAGCAGCTTGGTTGTGGGACTTCTATACGGGGAGCTGTTTTTT
d_call: -
v_call: TRBV5-8
clone_size: -
j_call: TRBJ2-2

cdr3_aa: CASSSPGTQNTEAFF
cdr3_nt: TGTGCCAGCAGCTCACCCGGGACCCAGAACACTGAAGCTTTCTTT
d_call: -
v_call: TRBV5-5
clone_size: -
j_call: TRBJ1-1

cdr3_aa: CASSPNVGTHTDTQYF
cdr3_nt: TGCGCCAGCAGCCCAAATGTGGGAACCCACACAGATACGCAGTATTTT
d_call: -
v_call: TRBV5-1
clone_size: -
j_call: TRBJ2-3

cdr3_aa: CASSVDYLGTGSNYGYTF
cdr3_nt: TGTGCCAGCAGCGTAGACTATTTAGGGACAGGATCGAACTATGGCTACACCTTC
d_call: TRBD1
v_call: TRBV9
clone_size: -
j_call: TRBJ1-2

cdr3_aa: CASSPGQGGYEQYF
cdr3_nt: TGTGCCAGCAGCCCAGGACAGGGGGGGTACGAGCAGTACTTC
d_call: TRBD1
v_call: TRBV7-3
clone_size: -
j_call: TRBJ2-7

cdr3_aa: CASSLTGGQETQYF
cdr3_nt: TGCGCCAGCAGCTTGACAGGGGGCCAAGAGACCCAGTACTTC
d_call: TRBD1
v_call: TRBV5-1
clone_size: -
j_call: TRBJ2-5

cdr3_aa: CASSLGGPWLRETQYF
cdr3_nt: TGTGCCAGCAGCTTGGGAGGGCCGTGGTTGCGGGAGACCCAGTACTTC
d_call: -
v_call: TRBV5-4
clone_size: -
j_call: TRBJ2-5

cdr3_aa: CASSSLTPIGASYEQYF
cdr3_nt: TGCGCCAGCAGCTCGTTAACCCCTATCGGCGCGTCCTACGAGCAGTACTTC
d_call: -
v_call: TRBV5-1
clone_size: -
j_call: TRBJ2-7

cdr3_aa: CASSPLGGHEQFF
cdr3_nt: TGTGCCAGCAGTCCCCTGGGGGGACATGAGCAGTTCTTC
d_call: -
v_call: TRBV28
clone_size: -
j_call: TRBJ2-1

cdr3_aa: CASSQGLLHGYNEQFF
cdr3_nt: TGTGCCAGCAGCCAAGGGCTACTTCATGGGTACAATGAGCAGTTCTTC
d_call: -
v_call: TRBV14
clone_size: -
j_call: TRBJ2-1

cdr3_aa: CASSKGGGSYNEQFF
cdr3_nt: TGTGCCAGCAGTAAGGGGGGCGGATCCTACAATGAGCAGTTCTTC
d_call: -
v_call: TRBV25-1
clone_size: -
j_call: TRBJ2-1

cdr3_aa: CASSLVGTPVGHEQFF
cdr3_nt: TGTGCCAGCAGCTTAGTAGGGACCCCGGTGGGGCATGAGCAGTTCTTC
d_call: -
v_call: TRBV7-2
clone_size: -
j_call: TRBJ2-1

cdr3_aa: CASSLLAGQGMGGYTF
cdr3_nt: TGTGCCAGCAGTTTATTAGCGGGACAGGGGATGGGTGGCTACACCTTC
d_call: TRBD1
v_call: TRBV28
clone_size: once
j_call: TRBJ1-2

cdr3_aa: CASRSGSSYNEQFF
cdr3_nt: TGTGCTAGTCGTAGCGGGAGCTCCTACAATGAGCAGTTCTTC
d_call: TRBD2
v_call: TRBV12-5
clone_size: -
j_call: TRBJ2-1

cdr3_aa: CAITIGGTGDYEQYF
cdr3_nt: TGTGCCATCACAATAGGGGGGACAGGGGACTACGAGCAGTACTTC
d_call: TRBD1
v_call: TRBV10-3
clone_size: -
j_call: TRBJ2-7

cdr3_aa: CASSQGDRDYGYTF
cdr3_nt: TGCGCCAGCAGCCAGGGGGACAGGGACTATGGCTACACCTTC
d_call: TRBD1
v_call: TRBV4-1
clone_size: -
j_call: TRBJ1-2